This entry is about one T cell receptor (beta chain). What it recognizes is unknown. Germline V gene sequence: CDR1 SGHAT, CDR2 FQNNGV. The CDR3 totals 16 residues. V gave up 5 bases and J gave up 4 bases, with 19 bases separating them. Clones were read by immunoSEQ multiplex PCR, and TCRdb kept only the in-frame ones, dropping some. The data show fewer than 120,000 clones, roughly nine tenths seen once. The data originate from a study of OX40 agonist ivuxolimab in advanced cancers. Notes on the study in general: Patients with a partial response at 0.1-3.0 mg/kg had among the lowest clonal expansion. Clonal expansion by week 6 occurred in CD4+ and CD8+ blood T cells (at 0.1 to 3.0 mg/kg). Specificity for antigen went undetermined in the expanded peripheral T cells. A proportion of nonresponders additionally exhibited low normalized T-cell clonal expansion.

This material consisted of CD4+ or CD8+ T cells sorted from blood, taken in a trial of the OX40 agonist ivuxolimab. The chain employs TRBV11-2 and TRBJ2-3; D is perhaps TRBD2 (6 bases). This receptor was identified in an adult with an advanced solid tumor such as melanoma, head and neck, liver or kidney cancer. The CDR3 DNA is TGTGCCAGCAGCCCCCCGACACGGGGGAAGTCAGATACGCAGTATTTT. This encodes CASSPPTRGKSDTQYF.